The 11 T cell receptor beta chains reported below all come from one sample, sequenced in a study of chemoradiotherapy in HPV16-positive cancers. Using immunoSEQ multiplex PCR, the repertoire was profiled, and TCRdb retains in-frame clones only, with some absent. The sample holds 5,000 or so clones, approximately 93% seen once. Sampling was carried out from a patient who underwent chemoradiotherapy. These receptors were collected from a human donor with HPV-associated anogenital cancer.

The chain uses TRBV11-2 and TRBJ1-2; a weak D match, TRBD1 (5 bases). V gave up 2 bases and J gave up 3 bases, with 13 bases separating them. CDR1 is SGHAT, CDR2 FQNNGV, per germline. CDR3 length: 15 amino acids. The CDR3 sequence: CASSLNQGTYYGYTF. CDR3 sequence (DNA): TGTGCCAGCAGCTTAAATCAGGGCACTTACTATGGCTACACCTTC.

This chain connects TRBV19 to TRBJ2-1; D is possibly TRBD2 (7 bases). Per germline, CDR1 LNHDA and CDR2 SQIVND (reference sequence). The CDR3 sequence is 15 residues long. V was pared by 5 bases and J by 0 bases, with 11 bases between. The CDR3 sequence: CASSEGGGSYNEQFF. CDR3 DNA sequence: TGTGCCAGTAGTGAGGGGGGGGGCTCCTACAATGAGCAGTTCTTC.

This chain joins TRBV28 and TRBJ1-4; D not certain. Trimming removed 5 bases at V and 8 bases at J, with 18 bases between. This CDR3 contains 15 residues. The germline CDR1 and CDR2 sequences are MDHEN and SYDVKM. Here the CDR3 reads CASSVFTAPNEKLFF. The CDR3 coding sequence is TGTGCCAGCAGTGTATTTACGGCACCGAACGAAAAACTGTTTTTT.

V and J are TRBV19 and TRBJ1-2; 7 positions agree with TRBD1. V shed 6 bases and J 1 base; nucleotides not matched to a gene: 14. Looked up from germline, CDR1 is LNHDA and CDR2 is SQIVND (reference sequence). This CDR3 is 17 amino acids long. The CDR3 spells CASRMSKAGQNNYGYTF. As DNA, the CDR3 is TGTGCCAGTAGGATGTCGAAGGCGGGACAGAATAACTATGGCTACACCTTC.

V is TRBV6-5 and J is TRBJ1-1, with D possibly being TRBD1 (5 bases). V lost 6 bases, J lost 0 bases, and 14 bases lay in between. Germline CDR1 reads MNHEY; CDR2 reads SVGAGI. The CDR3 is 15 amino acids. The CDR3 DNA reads TGTGCCAGCAGGCCTCCGGGACGGCTGAACACTGAAGCTTTCTTT. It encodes CASRPPGRLNTEAFF.

CDR3 amino acids: CASKSGGLHEQYF. CDR3 in DNA: TGTGCCAGCAAGAGTGGAGGGCTCCACGAGCAGTACTTC. The chain is built from TRBV7-2 and TRBJ2-7; D is perhaps TRBD2 (6 bases). Germline lookup yields CDR1 SGHTA and CDR2 FQGNSA. The CDR3 contains 13 residues. The V end was cut by 7 bases, the J end by 5 bases, with 15 bases between.

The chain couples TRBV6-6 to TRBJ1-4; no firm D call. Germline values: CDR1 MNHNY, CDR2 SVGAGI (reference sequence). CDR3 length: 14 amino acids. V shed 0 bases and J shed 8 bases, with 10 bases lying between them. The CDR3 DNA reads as TGTGCCAGCAGTTACTCGGGGAAGGGCGAAAAACTGTTTTTT. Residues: CASSYSGKGEKLFF.

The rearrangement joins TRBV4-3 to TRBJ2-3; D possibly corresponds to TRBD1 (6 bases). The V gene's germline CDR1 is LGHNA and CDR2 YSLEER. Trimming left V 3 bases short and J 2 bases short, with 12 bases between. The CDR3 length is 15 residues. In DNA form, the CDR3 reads TGCGCCAGCAGCCAGAGGGGGACCTTCACAGATACGCAGTATTTT. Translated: CASSQRGTFTDTQYF.

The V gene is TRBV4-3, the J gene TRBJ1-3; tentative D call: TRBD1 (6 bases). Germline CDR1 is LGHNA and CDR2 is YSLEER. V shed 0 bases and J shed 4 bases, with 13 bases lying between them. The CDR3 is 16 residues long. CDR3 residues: CASSQDPTGSGNTIYF. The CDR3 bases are TGCGCCAGCAGCCAAGATCCCACAGGGTCCGGAAACACCATATATTTT.

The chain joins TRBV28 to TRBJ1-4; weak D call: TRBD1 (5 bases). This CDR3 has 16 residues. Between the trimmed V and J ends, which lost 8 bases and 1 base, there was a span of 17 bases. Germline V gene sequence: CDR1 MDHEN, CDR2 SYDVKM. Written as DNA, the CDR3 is TGTGCCAGCGGGGGAGGGGCGGTAGGAACTAATGAAAAACTGTTTTTT. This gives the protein CASGGGAVGTNEKLFF.

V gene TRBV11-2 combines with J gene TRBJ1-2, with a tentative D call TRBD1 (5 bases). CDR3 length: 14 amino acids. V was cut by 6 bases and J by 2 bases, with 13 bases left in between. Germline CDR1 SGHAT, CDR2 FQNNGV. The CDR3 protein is CASSIGNRNYGYTF. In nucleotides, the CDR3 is TGTGCCAGCAGTATAGGGAACAGGAACTATGGCTACACCTTC.